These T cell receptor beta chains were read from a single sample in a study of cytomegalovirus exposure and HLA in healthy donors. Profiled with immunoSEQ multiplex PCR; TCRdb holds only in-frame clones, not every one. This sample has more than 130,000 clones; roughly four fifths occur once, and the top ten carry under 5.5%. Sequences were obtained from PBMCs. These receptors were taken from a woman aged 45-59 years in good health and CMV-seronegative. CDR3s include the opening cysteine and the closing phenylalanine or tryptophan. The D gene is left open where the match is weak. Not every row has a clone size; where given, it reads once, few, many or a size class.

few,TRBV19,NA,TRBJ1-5,CASSIRGEGQPQHF,TGTGCCAGTAGTATCAGGGGTGAGGGTCAGCCCCAGCATTTT
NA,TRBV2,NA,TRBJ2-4,CASSEMALAKNIQYF,TGTGCCAGCAGTGAAATGGCATTAGCCAAAAACATTCAGTACTTC
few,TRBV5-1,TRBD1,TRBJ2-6,CASSFSTGGTGANVLTF,TGCGCCAGCAGCTTCTCGACAGGGGGCACTGGGGCCAACGTCCTGACTTTC
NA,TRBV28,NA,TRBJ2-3,CASSLFNRIDTDTQYF,TGTGCCAGCAGTTTATTTAACAGGATAGACACAGATACGCAGTATTTT
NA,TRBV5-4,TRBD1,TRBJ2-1,CASSGGTGQNEQFF,TGTGCCAGCAGCGGGGGGACAGGTCAAAATGAGCAGTTCTTC
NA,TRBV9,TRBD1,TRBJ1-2,CASSVHSDRGYGYTF,TGTGCCAGCAGCGTACACTCCGACAGGGGCTATGGCTACACCTTC
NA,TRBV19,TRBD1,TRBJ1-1,CASSTTGGNTEAFF,TGTGCCAGTAGTACGACAGGGGGGAACACTGAAGCTTTCTTT
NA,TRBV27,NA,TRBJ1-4,CASSLSRGSLEKLFF,TGTGCCAGCAGTTTATCACGGGGATCCCTGGAAAAACTGTTTTTT
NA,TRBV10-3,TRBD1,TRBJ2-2,CAISESQGAPPGELFF,TGTGCCATCAGTGAGTCACAGGGGGCGCCCCCCGGGGAGCTGTTTTTT
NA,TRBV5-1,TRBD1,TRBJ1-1,CASSSFLAGTGAGAEAFF,TGCGCCAGCAGCTCGTTCCTCGCTGGGACAGGGGCGGGCGCTGAAGCTTTCTTT
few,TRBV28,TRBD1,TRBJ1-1,CASHLLDRAEAFF,TGTGCCAGCCATCTGCTGGACAGGGCTGAAGCTTTCTTT
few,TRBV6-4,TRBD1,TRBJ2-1,CASSAGQGTYNEQFF,TGTGCCAGCAGCGCTGGACAGGGAACCTACAATGAGCAGTTCTTC
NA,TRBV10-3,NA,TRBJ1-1,CAITENRDGTEAFF,TGTGCCATCACCGAAAACAGGGACGGGACTGAAGCTTTCTTT
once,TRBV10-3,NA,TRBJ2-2,CAISSSPPGQNTGELFF,TGTGCCATCAGTTCAAGTCCTCCGGGACAGAACACCGGGGAGCTGTTTTTT
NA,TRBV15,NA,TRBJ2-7,CATSTGGSVSYEQYF,TGTGCCACCAGCACCGGGGGTAGCGTCTCCTACGAGCAGTACTTC
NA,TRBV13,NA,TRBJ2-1,CASSSTGQGLGNEQFF,TGTGCCAGCAGCTCAACCGGGCAGGGACTTGGCAATGAGCAGTTCTTC
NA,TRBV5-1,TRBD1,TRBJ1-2,CASRTGGANGYTF,TGCGCCAGCCGAACAGGGGGCGCGAATGGCTACACCTTC
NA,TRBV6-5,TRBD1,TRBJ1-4,CASSRDRGVNEKLFF,TGTGCCAGCAGTCGAGACAGGGGGGTTAATGAAAAACTGTTTTTT
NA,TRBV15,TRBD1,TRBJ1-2,CATSRDSNRGYGYTF,TGTGCCACCAGCAGAGATTCGAACAGGGGCTATGGCTACACCTTC
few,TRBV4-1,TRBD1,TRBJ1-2,CASSQGGTANYGYTF,TGCGCCAGCAGCCAAGGAGGGACAGCTAACTATGGCTACACCTTC
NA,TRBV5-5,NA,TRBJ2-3,CASSLGTFTDTQYF,TGTGCCAGCAGCCTAGGGACTTTCACAGATACGCAGTATTTT
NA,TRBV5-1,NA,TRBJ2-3,CASRPGGGDTDTQYF,TGCGCCAGTCGCCCGGGGGGCGGGGACACAGATACGCAGTATTTT
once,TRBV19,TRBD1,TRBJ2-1,CASSDRAKDEQFF,TGTGCCAGTAGTGACAGGGCTAAGGATGAGCAGTTCTTC
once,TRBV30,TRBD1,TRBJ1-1,CAWSVFSLGTGNTEAFF,TGTGCCTGGAGTGTATTTTCGTTAGGGACAGGGAACACTGAAGCTTTCTTT
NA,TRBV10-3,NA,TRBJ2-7,CASRGGIGPYEQYF,TGTGCCAGCAGGGGAGGGATCGGGCCCTACGAGCAGTACTTC
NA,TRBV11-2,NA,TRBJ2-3,CASRVANTDTQYF,TGTGCCAGCAGGGTGGCAAATACAGATACGCAGTATTTT
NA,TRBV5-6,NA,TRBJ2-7,CASSFVGRGNEQYF,TGTGCCAGCAGCTTTGTAGGTAGGGGAAACGAGCAGTACTTC
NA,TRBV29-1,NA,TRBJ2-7,CSVIDSYEQYF,TGCAGCGTCATCGACAGTTACGAGCAGTACTTC